The source of this TCR beta chain is a study of shared clonotypes between healthy human individuals. The CDR3 is 15 residues long. Germline CDR1 LGHNA, CDR2 YSLEER. V was clipped by 3 bases and J by 4 bases; unmatched bases: 6. Data came from immunoSEQ multiplex PCR; TCRdb stores just in-frame clones and leaves some out. This table has under 2.5 million clones, 85% to 95% appearing once. The study's findings and limits: Roughly 5% of naive CD4 clonotypes were shared across a handful of donors.

The table lists this clone with a few counts. Its antigen is as yet unknown. The TCR was taken from a man younger than 35 in good health. Some clones in this sample may be carry-over from other donors' samples. The rearrangement links TRBV4-3 to TRBJ1-5; 7 bases are a match to TRBD1. What was sequenced was naive CD4+ T cells from PBMCs. Sample subset: CD45RA+ positively selected. For the CDR3, the DNA is TGCGCCAGCAGCCAGCAACAGGGGACGAATCAGCCCCAGCATTTT. It is translated as CASSQQQGTNQPQHF.